Presented here are 5 T cell receptor beta chains from one specimen sequenced in a study of CD8+ T cells in alopecia areata. Specified treatment: oral pan-JAK inhibitor, 5-10 mg twice daily. Following extraction, RNA underwent reverse transcription to cDNA, which served as the sequencing template. Repertoires were generated with immunoSEQ multiplex PCR, while TCRdb's copy carries only in-frame clones and drops some. The sample shows 180,000 or so clones, roughly 50% of them seen only once. This specimen consisted of CD4+ T cells sorted from blood, obtained at week 24, from a patient treated with tofacitinib. The receptors stem from a human donor with alopecia areata.

This rearrangement joins TRBV27 to TRBJ1-1, with a weak D call TRBD1 (6 bases). The CDR3 runs to 13 residues. Trimming removed 8 bases from V and 1 base from J, with 11 bases in between. Germline V gene sequence: CDR1 MNHEY, CDR2 SMNVEV (reference sequence). In DNA form, the CDR3 reads TGTGCCAGCTCAGGGGTGGGGAACACTGAAGCTTTCTTT. The encoded protein is CASSGVGNTEAFF.

The chain has TRBV19 and TRBJ1-5; D not certain. The CDR3 covers 14 residues. Trimming stripped 4 bases from V and 0 bases from J, with 7 bases between. The germline gives CDR1 LNHDA, CDR2 SQIVND (reference sequence). The CDR3 is CASSTSHSNQPQHF. DNA of the CDR3: TGTGCCAGTAGTACGAGCCATAGCAATCAGCCCCAGCATTTT.

This chain uses TRBV11-1 with TRBJ1-6; TRBD1 is a possible D gene (6 bases). The CDR3 is 14 amino acids. The germline V gene encodes CDR1 SGHAT and CDR2 FQDESV (reference sequence). V gave up 4 bases and J gave up 8 bases, with 12 bases separating them. CDR3 bases: TGTGCCAGCAGCTCACAGGGACTCGATTCACCCCTCCACTTT. Amino acid sequence: CASSSQGLDSPLHF.

The rearrangement uses TRBV7-9 and TRBJ1-6; 8 nucleotides line up with TRBD1. The CDR3 has 13 residues. J lost 10 bases, V lost 7 bases, and 6 bases had no gene match. Germline V gives CDR1 SEHNR, CDR2 FQNEAQ (reference sequence). Here the CDR3 DNA reads TGTGCCAGCACCGGACAGGGAAACTCACCCCTCCACTTT. Amino acid sequence: CASTGQGNSPLHF.

J is TRBJ2-5 and V is TRBV29-1; 12 positions match TRBD1. Trimming took 6 bases from V and 0 from J; bases not matched to a gene: 5. The CDR3 runs 15 residues. Germline V gives CDR1 SQVTM, CDR2 ANQGSEA. This chain's CDR3 is CSVAGTGGYQETQYF. In nucleotides, the CDR3 is TGCAGCGTAGCTGGGACAGGGGGCTACCAAGAGACCCAGTACTTC.